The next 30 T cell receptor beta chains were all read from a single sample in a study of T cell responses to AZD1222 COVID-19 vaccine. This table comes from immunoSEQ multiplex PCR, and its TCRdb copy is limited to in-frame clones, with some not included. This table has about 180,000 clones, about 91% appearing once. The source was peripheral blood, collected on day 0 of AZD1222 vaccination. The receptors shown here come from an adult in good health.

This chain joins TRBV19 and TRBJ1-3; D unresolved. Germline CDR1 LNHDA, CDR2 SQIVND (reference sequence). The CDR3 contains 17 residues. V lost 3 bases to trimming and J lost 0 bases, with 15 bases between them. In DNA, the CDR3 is TGTGCCAGTAGTATTGGGAAGGGTGTCGGCTCTGGAAACACCATATATTTT. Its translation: CASSIGKGVGSGNTIYF. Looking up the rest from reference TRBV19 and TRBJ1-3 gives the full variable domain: DGGITQSPKYLFRKEGQNVTLSCEQNLNHDAMYWYRQDPGQGLRLIYYSQIVNDFQKGDIAEGYSVSREKKESFPLTVTSAQKNPTAFYLCASSIGKGVGSGNTIYFGEGSWLTVV.

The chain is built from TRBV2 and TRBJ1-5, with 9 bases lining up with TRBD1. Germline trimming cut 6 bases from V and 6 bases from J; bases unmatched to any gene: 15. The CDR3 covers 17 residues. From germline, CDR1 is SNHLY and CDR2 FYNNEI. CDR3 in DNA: TGTGCCAGCAGGGTAGCGTTGGACAGGGGTAAAAGTCAGCCCCAGCATTTT. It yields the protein CASRVALDRGKSQPQHF.

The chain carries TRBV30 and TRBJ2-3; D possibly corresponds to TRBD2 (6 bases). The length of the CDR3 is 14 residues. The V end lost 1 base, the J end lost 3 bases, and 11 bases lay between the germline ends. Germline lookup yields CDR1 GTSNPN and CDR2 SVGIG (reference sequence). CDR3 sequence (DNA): TGTGCCTGGAGTGGGTCTGGGGGGACAGATACGCAGTATTTT. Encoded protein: CAWSGSGGTDTQYF. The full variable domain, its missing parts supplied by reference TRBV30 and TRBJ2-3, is SQTIHQWPATLVQPVGSPLSLECTVEGTSNPNLYWYRQAAGRGLQLLFYSVGIGQISSEVPQNLSASRPQDRQFILSSKKLLLSDSGFYLCAWSGSGGTDTQYFGPGTRLTVL.

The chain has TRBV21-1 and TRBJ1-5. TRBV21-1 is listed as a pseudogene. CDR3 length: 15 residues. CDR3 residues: CASSRGPPGNQPQHF. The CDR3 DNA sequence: TGTGCCAGCAGCAGAGGGCCTCCGGGCAATCAGCCCCAGCATTTT.

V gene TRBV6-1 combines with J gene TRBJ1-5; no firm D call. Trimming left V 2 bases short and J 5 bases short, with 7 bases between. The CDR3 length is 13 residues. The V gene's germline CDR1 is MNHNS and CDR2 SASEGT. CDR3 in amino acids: CASSEMTYQPQHF. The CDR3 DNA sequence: TGTGCCAGCAGTGAAATGACTTATCAGCCCCAGCATTTT.

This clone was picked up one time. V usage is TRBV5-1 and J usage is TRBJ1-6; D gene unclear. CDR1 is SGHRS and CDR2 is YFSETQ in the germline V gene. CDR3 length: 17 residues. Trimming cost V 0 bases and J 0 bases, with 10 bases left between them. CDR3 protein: CASSLAGRSSYNSPLHF. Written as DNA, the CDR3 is TGCGCCAGCAGCTTGGCGGGCCGGAGCTCCTATAATTCACCCCTCCACTTT.

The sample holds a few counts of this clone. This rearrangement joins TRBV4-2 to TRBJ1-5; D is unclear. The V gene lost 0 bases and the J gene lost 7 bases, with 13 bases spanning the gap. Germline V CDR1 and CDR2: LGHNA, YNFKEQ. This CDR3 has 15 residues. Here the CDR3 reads CASSQDPRIEQPQHF. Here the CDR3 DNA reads TGTGCCAGCAGCCAAGATCCTCGTATTGAACAGCCCCAGCATTTT.

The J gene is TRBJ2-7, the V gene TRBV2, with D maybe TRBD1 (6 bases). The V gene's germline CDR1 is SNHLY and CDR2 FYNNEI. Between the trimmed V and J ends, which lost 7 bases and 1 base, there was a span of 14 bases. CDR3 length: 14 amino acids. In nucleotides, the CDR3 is TGTGCCAGCACCCCCGGGGACAATTCCTACGAGCAGTACTTC. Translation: CASTPGDNSYEQYF.

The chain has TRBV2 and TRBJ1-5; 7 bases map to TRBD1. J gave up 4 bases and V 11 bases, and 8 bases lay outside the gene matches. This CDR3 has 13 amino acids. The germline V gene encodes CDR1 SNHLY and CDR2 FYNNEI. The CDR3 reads CAGQGGLNQPQHF. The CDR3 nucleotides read TGTGCCGGCCAGGGGGGTCTAAATCAGCCCCAGCATTTT.

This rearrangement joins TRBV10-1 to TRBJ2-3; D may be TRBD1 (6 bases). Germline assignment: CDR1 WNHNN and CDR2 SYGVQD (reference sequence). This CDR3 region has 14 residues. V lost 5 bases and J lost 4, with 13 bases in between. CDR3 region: CASSSQGIPDTQYF. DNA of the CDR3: TGCGCCAGCAGTTCTCAGGGGATACCAGATACGCAGTATTTT.

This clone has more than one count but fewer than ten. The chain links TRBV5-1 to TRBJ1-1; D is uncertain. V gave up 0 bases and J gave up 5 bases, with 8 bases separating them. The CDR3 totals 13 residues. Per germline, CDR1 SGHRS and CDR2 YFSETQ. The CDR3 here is CASSLAPRTEAFF. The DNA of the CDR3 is TGCGCCAGCAGCTTGGCCCCGAGGACTGAAGCTTTCTTT.

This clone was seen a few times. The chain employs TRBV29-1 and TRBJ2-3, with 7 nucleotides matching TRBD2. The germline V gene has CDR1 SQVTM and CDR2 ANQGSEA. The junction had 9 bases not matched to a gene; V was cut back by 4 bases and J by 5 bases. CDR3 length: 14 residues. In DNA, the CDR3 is TGCAGCGTTGCTTCAGGGAGGGGCAGAGATACGCAGTATTTT. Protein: CSVASGRGRDTQYF.

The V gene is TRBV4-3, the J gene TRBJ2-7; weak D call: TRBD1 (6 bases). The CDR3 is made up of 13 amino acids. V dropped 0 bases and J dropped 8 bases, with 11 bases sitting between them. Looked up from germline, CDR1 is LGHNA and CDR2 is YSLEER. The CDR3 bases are TGCGCCAGCAGCCAAGAGCTGGGGGCAAAGCAGTACTTC. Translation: CASSQELGAKQYF.

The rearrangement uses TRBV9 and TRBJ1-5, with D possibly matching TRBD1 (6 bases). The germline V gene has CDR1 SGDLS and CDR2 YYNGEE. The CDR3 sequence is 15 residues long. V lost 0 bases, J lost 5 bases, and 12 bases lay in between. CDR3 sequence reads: CASSVGPDSYQPQHF. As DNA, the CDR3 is TGTGCCAGCAGCGTAGGTCCGGACAGCTATCAGCCCCAGCATTTT.

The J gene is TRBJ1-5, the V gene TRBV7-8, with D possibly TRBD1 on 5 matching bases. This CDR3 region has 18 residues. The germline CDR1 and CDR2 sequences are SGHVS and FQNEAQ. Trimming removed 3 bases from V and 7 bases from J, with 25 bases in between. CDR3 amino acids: CASSFYGGRGWSEQPQHF. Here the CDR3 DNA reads TGTGCCAGCAGCTTCTATGGCGGGCGGGGGTGGTCAGAGCAGCCCCAGCATTTT.

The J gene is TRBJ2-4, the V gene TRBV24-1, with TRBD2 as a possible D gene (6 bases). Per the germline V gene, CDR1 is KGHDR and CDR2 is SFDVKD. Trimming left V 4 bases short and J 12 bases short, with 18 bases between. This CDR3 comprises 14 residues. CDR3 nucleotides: TGTGCCACCAGTGACGCGAAGACAGCCGGGGGTCAGTACTTC. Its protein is CATSDAKTAGGQYF.

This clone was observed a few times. The CDR3 loop is CASSSSSGGAKGYEQYF. CDR3 nucleotide sequence: TGTGCCAGCAGCTCATCTAGCGGGGGGGCCAAGGGTTACGAGCAGTACTTC. This chain joins TRBV7-2 and TRBJ2-7; TRBD2 matches at 12 bases. Germline V gene data show CDR1 as SGHTA and CDR2 as FQGNSA. J gave up 4 bases and V 4 bases, and 11 bases lay outside the gene matches. The CDR3 has 17 residues.

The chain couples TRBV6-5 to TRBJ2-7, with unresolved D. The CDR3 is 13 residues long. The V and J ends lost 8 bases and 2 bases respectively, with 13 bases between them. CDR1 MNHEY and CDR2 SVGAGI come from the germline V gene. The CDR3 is CASVGVRPYEQYF. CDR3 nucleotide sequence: TGTGCCAGCGTCGGTGTCCGGCCCTACGAGCAGTACTTC.

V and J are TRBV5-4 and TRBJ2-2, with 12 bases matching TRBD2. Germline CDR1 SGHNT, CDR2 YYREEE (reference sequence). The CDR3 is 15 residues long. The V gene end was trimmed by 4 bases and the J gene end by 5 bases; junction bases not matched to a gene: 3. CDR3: CASSTGLAGTGELFF. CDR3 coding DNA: TGTGCCAGCAGCACGGGACTAGCGGGTACCGGGGAGCTGTTTTTT.

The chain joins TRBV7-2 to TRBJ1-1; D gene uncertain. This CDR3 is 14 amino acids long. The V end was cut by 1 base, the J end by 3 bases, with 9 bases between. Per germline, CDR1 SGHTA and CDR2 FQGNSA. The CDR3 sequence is CASSLDLWDTEAFF. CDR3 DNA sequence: TGTGCCAGCAGCTTAGATTTATGGGACACTGAAGCTTTCTTT. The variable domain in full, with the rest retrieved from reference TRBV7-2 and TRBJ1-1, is GAGVSQSPSNKVTEKGKDVELRCDPISGHTALYWYRQSLGQGLEFLIYFQGNSAPDKSGLPSDRFSAERTGGSVSTLTIQRTQQEDSAVYLCASSLDLWDTEAFFGQGTRLTVV.

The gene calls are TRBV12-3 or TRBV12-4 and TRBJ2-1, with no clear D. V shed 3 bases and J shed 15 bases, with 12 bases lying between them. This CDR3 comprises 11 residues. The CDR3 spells CASSFSGQAFF. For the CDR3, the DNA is TGTGCCAGCAGTTTTTCAGGCCAGGCGTTCTTC.

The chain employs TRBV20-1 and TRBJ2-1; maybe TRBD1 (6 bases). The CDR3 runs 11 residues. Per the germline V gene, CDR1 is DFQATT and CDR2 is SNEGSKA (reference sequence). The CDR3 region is CSALGANEQFF. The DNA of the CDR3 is TGCAGCGCCTTGGGGGCCAATGAGCAGTTCTTC.

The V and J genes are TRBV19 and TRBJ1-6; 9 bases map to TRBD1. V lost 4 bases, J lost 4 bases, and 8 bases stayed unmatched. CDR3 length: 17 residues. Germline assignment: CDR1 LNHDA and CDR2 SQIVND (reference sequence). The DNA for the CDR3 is TGTGCCAGTAGTAACAAGGACAGGGGAGCGTATAATTCACCCCTCCACTTT. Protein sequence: CASSNKDRGAYNSPLHF.

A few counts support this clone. CDR3 loop: CASSLVSTEAFF. For the CDR3, the DNA is TGTGCCAGCAGCTTAGTTAGCACTGAAGCTTTCTTT. This chain uses TRBV13 with TRBJ1-1; no clear D. Germline-derived CDR1 and CDR2 are PRHDT and FYEKMQ (reference sequence). Deletions cut 1 base from V and 4 bases from J, with 4 bases between. The CDR3 consists of 12 residues.

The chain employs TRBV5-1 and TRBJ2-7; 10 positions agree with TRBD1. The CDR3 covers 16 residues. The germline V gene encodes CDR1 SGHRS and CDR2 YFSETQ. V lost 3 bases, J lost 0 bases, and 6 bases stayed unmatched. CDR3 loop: CASSSEWDRGSYEQYF. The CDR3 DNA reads TGCGCCAGCAGCTCTGAATGGGACAGGGGCTCCTACGAGCAGTACTTC. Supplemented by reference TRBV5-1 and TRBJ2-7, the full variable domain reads KAGVTQTPRYLIKTRGQQVTLSCSPISGHRSVSWYQQTPGQGLQFLFEYFSETQRNKGNFPGRFSGRQFSNSRSEMNVSTLELGDSALYLCASSSEWDRGSYEQYFGPGTRLTVT.

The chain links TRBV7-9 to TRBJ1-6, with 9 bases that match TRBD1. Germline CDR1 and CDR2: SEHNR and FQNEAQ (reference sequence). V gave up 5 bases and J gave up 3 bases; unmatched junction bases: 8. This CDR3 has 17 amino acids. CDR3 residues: CASSTYPGQGYNSPLHF. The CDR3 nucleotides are TGTGCCAGCAGCACCTATCCGGGACAGGGCTATAATTCACCCCTCCACTTT.

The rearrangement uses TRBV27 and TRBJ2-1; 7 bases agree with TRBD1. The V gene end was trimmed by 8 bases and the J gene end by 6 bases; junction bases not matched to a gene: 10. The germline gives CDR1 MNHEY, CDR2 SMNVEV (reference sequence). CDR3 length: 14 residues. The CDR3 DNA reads TGTGCCAGCGACTTGGCAGGGGGTGGCAATGAGCAGTTCTTC. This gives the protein CASDLAGGGNEQFF.

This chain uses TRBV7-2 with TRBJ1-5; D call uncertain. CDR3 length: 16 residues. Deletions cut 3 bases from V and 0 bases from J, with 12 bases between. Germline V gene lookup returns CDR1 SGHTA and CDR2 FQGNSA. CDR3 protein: CASSLLAAYSNQPQHF. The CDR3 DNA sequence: TGTGCCAGCAGCTTGTTGGCAGCGTATAGCAATCAGCCCCAGCATTTT. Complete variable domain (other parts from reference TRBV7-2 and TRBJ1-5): GAGVSQSPSNKVTEKGKDVELRCDPISGHTALYWYRQSLGQGLEFLIYFQGNSAPDKSGLPSDRFSAERTGGSVSTLTIQRTQQEDSAVYLCASSLLAAYSNQPQHFGDGTRLSIL.

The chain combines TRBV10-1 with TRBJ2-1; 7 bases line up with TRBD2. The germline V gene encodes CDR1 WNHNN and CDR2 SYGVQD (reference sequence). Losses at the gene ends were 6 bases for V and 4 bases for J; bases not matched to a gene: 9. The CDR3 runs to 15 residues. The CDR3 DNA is TGCGCCAGCAGCCCCGGCGGGGGAATTTACAATGAGCAGTTCTTC. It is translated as CASSPGGGIYNEQFF.

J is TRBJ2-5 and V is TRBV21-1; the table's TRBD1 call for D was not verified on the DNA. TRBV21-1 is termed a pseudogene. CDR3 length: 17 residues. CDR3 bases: TGTGCCAGCAGCAAAGGGACCCGACAGGGAGTTGAAGAGACCCAGTACTTC. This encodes CASSKGTRQGVEETQYF.